One sample yielded the 10 T cell receptor beta chains listed below, sequenced in a study of blood T cell repertoires in COVID-19. The protocol was immunoSEQ multiplex PCR, while the TCRdb copy is restricted to in-frame clones and leaves out a portion. This repertoire shows about 250,000 clones, around four fifths found once; its top ten account for roughly 8.7%. Specimen: peripheral blood. These receptor sequences come from a man aged 35-49 years with active or convalescent COVID-19.

This chain links TRBV5-4 with TRBJ1-1, with D possibly matching TRBD1 (5 bases). The ends were cut back, 2 bases at V and 3 bases at J, with 5 bases in the middle. Germline V gives CDR1 SGHNT, CDR2 YYREEE (reference sequence). The CDR3 length is 12 residues. Here the CDR3 reads CASSLGDTEAFF. CDR3 nucleotide sequence: TGTGCCAGCAGCTTAGGGGACACTGAAGCTTTCTTT. Full variable domain (remainder filled in from reference TRBV5-4 and TRBJ1-1): ETGVTQSPTHLIKTRGQQVTLRCSSQSGHNTVSWYQQALGQGPQFIFQYYREEENGRGNFPPRFSGLQFPNYSSELNVNALELDDSALYLCASSLGDTEAFFGQGTRLTVV.

The chain carries TRBV5-4 and TRBJ2-5; no firm D call. The germline CDR1 and CDR2 sequences are SGHNT and YYREEE (reference sequence). Trimming cost V 2 bases and J 1 base, with 9 bases left between them. The CDR3 is 14 amino acids. CDR3 DNA: TGTGCCAGCAGCTTAGCCCCGGGCCAAGAGACCCAGTACTTC. The encoded protein is CASSLAPGQETQYF.

This rearrangement joins TRBV10-2 to TRBJ2-7; 7 nucleotides line up with TRBD1. CDR1 is WSHSY and CDR2 is SAAADI in the germline V gene. J gave up 3 bases and V 2 bases, and 10 bases lay outside the gene matches. CDR3 length: 16 amino acids. The CDR3: CASSEGARGLGYEQYF. CDR3 coding DNA: TGCGCCAGCAGTGAGGGGGCGAGGGGGCTTGGCTACGAGCAGTACTTC.

The chain has TRBV4-2 and TRBJ1-6, with TRBD1 as a possible D gene (6 bases). CDR3 size: 19 residues. Germline V CDR1 and CDR2: LGHNA, YNFKEQ. The V end lost 1 base, the J end lost 1 base, and 17 bases lay between the germline ends. CDR3 amino acids: CASSQGPRVTGSYNSPLHF. CDR3 coding DNA: TGTGCCAGCAGCCAAGGACCCCGAGTAACAGGGTCCTATAATTCACCCCTCCACTTT.

This rearrangement joins TRBV5-1 to TRBJ1-2; 7 nucleotides line up with TRBD1. Germline V CDR1 and CDR2: SGHRS, YFSETQ. The CDR3 totals 13 residues. V shed 5 bases and J 6 bases; nucleotides not matched to a gene: 7. The CDR3 loop reads CASRVVQGDGYTF. CDR3 DNA: TGCGCCAGCAGAGTCGTCCAGGGGGATGGCTACACCTTC.

The gene calls are TRBV7-3 and TRBJ1-1; a possible D gene is TRBD1 (5 bases). V was clipped by 1 base and J by 3 bases, with 15 bases between them. Germline V gene sequence: CDR1 SGHTA, CDR2 FQGTGA. The CDR3 runs to 16 residues. The CDR3 sequence: CASSLIPTGGDTEAFF. In DNA, the CDR3 is TGTGCCAGCAGCTTAATTCCCACAGGCGGGGACACTGAAGCTTTCTTT.

The V call is TRBV18, the J call TRBJ1-4; D gene unclear. Germline lookup yields CDR1 KGHSH and CDR2 LQKENI. The CDR3 consists of 13 residues. The V gene lost 2 bases and the J gene lost 11 bases, with 12 bases spanning the gap. DNA of the CDR3: TGTGCCAGCTCACCAGAGGGCACGAGGAAACTGTTTTTT. Its translation: CASSPEGTRKLFF.

The chain is built from TRBV7-8 and TRBJ2-5; 10 nucleotides agree with TRBD2. V shed 6 bases and J 5 bases; nucleotides not matched to a gene: 3. Germline V CDR1 and CDR2: SGHVS, FQNEAQ. The CDR3 length is 13 residues. The CDR3 protein is CASRNSGRETQYF. CDR3 coding DNA: TGTGCCAGCAGAAATAGCGGGAGGGAGACCCAGTACTTC.

This clone turned up a few times. The genes are TRBV6-5 and TRBJ1-2; 7 bases map to TRBD1. The CDR3 has 13 residues. The V segment lost 6 bases and the J segment 5 bases; nucleotides outside the gene matches: 6. Germline-derived CDR1 and CDR2 are MNHEY and SVGAGI. CDR3 nucleotide sequence: TGTGCCAGCAGCCGGGACAGTAATTATGGCTACACCTTC. Encoded protein: CASSRDSNYGYTF.

In this sample, this clone turned up many times. This rearrangement joins TRBV6-1 to TRBJ2-4; the D gene is possibly TRBD2 (6 bases). Germline loops: CDR1 MNHNS, CDR2 SASEGT. This CDR3 is 14 amino acids long. The V end lost 2 bases, the J end lost 3 bases, and 8 bases lay between the germline ends. The CDR3 region is CASSEFGGKNIQYF. In DNA form, the CDR3 reads TGTGCCAGCAGTGAATTCGGGGGCAAAAACATTCAGTACTTC.